Below, 11 T cell receptor beta chains from the same sample are listed, as sequenced in a study of naive and memory T cell subsets. Study-wide findings and caveats: Possibly reflecting memory cells re-expressing CD45RA, a few larger clonotypes occurred in naive repertoires, especially CD8.

The beta constant-region primer was an equimolar mix of two oligonucleotides covering TRBC1 and TRBC2. The ligated cDNA underwent four PCR rounds using SP2 and nested alpha and beta constant-region primers. Each CDR3 protein is one row after TCRdb ran MiXCR on the UMI-ligation and nested PCR reads. This repertoire shows over 110,000 distinct CDR3 sequences, about a fifth found once; its top ten account for roughly 0.68%. No antigen is known for these receptors. The source material was naive CD8+ T cells from blood. These receptors all come from a human donor in good health.

This sequence joins TRBV7-9 and TRBJ2-7; 13 bases match TRBD2. The CDR3 contains 17 residues. V was clipped by 4 bases and J by 4 bases; unmatched bases: 10. Germline CDR1 SEHNR, CDR2 FQNEAQ (reference sequence). DNA for the CDR3: TGTGCCAGCAGCTCCTTGGGTGGGACTAGCGGGAAATACGAGCAGTACTTC. This gives the protein CASSSLGGTSGKYEQYF.

The chain recombines TRBV7-9 with TRBJ2-7, with 11 nucleotides matching TRBD2. The CDR3 is 14 amino acids. J gave up 2 bases and V 6 bases, and 3 bases lay outside the gene matches. Germline V CDR1 and CDR2: SEHNR, FQNEAQ (reference sequence). As DNA, the CDR3 is TGTGCCAGCAGTCCGACTAGCGGGACCTACGAGCAGTACTTC. It yields the protein CASSPTSGTYEQYF. Drawing the rest from reference TRBV7-9 and TRBJ2-7, the complete variable domain is DTGVSQNPRHKITKRGQNVTFRCDPISEHNRLYWYRQTLGQGPEFLTYFQNEAQLEKSRLLSDRFSAERPKGSFSTLEIQRTEQGDSAMYLCASSPTSGTYEQYFGPGTRLTVT.

This sequence joins TRBV7-2 and TRBJ2-3; 8 bases are shared with TRBD2. Germline loops: CDR1 SGHTA, CDR2 FQGNSA. V shed 4 bases, J shed 4 bases, and the junction held 13 bases outside the gene matches. This CDR3 spans 17 amino acids. The CDR3 sequence: CASSSPRGAGGPDTQYF. Here the CDR3 DNA reads TGTGCCAGCAGCTCCCCGCGGGGGGCGGGAGGTCCAGATACGCAGTATTTT.

This clonotype was picked up a small number of times. The rearrangement joins TRBV15 to TRBJ1-6, with 8 bases lining up with TRBD1. Per germline, CDR1 LNHNV and CDR2 YYDKDF (reference sequence). V lost 1 base and J lost 7; bases outside the gene matches: 3. This CDR3 is built from 15 residues. The CDR3 sequence is CATSRGDRGNSPLHF. Written as DNA, the CDR3 is TGTGCCACCAGCAGAGGCGACAGGGGAAATTCACCCCTCCACTTT.

In its sample, this clonotype was seen a few times. The chain employs TRBV6-5 and TRBJ1-1; possibly TRBD1 for D (5 bases). Trimming removed 5 bases at V and 4 bases at J, with 14 bases between. The CDR3 sequence is 14 residues long. CDR1 MNHEY and CDR2 SVGAGI come from the germline V gene. The DNA of the CDR3 is TGTGCCAGCAGTCTCCGGGACTGGGGCACTGAAGCTTTCTTT. Translating it yields CASSLRDWGTEAFF.

The CDR3 sequence is CASSLLGVAGNTIYF. For the CDR3, the DNA is TGTGCCAGCAGTTTATTGGGGGTGGCTGGAAACACCATATATTTT. The rearrangement links TRBV27 to TRBJ1-3; weak D call: TRBD1 (5 bases). Germline CDR1 and CDR2: MNHEY and SMNVEV (reference sequence). This CDR3 is 15 amino acids long. The ends were cut back, 1 base at V and 2 bases at J, with 9 bases in the middle.

The chain combines TRBV2 with TRBJ2-1, with TRBD1 matching 7 bases. The CDR3 length is 13 residues. Germline V gene lookup returns CDR1 SNHLY and CDR2 FYNNEI. Unmatched junction bases numbered 5, after V lost 4 bases and J lost 8 bases. For the CDR3, the DNA is TGTGCCAGCAGTGGGGACAGAGGCGATGAGCAGTTCTTC. This sequence encodes CASSGDRGDEQFF.

This clonotype was observed a few times. The chain combines TRBV6-5 with TRBJ2-7; D possibly corresponds to TRBD2 (5 bases). CDR1 MNHEY and CDR2 SVGAGI come from the germline V gene. This CDR3 spans 15 amino acids. Trimming pared 3 bases from V and 7 bases from J, leaving 19 bases between. CDR3 DNA sequence: TGTGCCAGCAGTTATGGAGAGAGGCCCTCGGGGGAGCAGTACTTC. It translates to CASSYGERPSGEQYF.

This chain joins TRBV7-9 and TRBJ2-1; 9 positions agree with TRBD1. Germline CDR1 SEHNR, CDR2 FQNEAQ (reference sequence). After removal of 5 bases from V and 0 bases from J, the junction contained 5 bases not matched to a gene. The CDR3 runs to 16 residues. The DNA for the CDR3 is TGTGCCAGCAGCCCCGGGACAGGGAGCTCCTACAATGAGCAGTTCTTC. Translated, it gives CASSPGTGSSYNEQFF.

V is TRBV6-5 and J is TRBJ2-1, with a weak D call TRBD1 (6 bases). The CDR3 is 14 residues long. Germline V CDR1 and CDR2: MNHEY, SVGAGI. V was shortened by 2 bases and J by 5 bases, with 10 bases between the two germline ends. CDR3 loop: CASSYDRNNNEQFF. CDR3 nucleotide sequence: TGTGCCAGCAGTTACGACAGGAACAACAATGAGCAGTTCTTC.

In this sample, this clonotype turned up a few times. V is TRBV28 and J is TRBJ2-7; D gene ambiguous. Trimming left V 6 bases short and J 6 bases short, with 18 bases between. CDR3 length: 14 amino acids. Germline values: CDR1 MDHEN, CDR2 SYDVKM. This CDR3 is CASRIVGRTSEQYF. The CDR3 nucleotides read TGTGCCAGCAGGATAGTGGGCAGGACCAGCGAGCAGTACTTC.